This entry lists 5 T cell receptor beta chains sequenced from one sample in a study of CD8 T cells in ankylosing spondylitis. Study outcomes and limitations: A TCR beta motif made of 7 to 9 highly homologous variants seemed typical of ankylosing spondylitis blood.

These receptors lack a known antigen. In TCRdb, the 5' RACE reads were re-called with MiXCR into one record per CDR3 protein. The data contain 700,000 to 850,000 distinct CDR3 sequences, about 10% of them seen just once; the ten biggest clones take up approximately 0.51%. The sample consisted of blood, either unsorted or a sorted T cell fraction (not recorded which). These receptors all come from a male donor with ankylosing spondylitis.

The CDR3 region has the DNA TGCAGTGCTCCTAAGGACAGGGTGTCCGGTGAAGCTTTCTTT. It yields the protein CSAPKDRVSGEAFF. The V and J genes are TRBV20-1 and TRBJ1-1, with TRBD1 identical over 8 bases. J lost 7 bases, V lost 5 bases, and 12 bases had no gene match. The germline V gene has CDR1 DFQATT and CDR2 SNEGSKA (reference sequence). The CDR3 consists of 14 residues.

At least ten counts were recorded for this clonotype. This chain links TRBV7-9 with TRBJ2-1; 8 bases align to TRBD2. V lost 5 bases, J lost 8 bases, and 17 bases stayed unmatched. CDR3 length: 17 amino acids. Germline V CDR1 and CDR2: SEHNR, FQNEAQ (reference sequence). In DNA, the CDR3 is TGTGCCAGCAGCCTAACTCCTGGAGCGGGAGAGGCGGATGAGCAGTTCTTC. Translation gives CASSLTPGAGEADEQFF.

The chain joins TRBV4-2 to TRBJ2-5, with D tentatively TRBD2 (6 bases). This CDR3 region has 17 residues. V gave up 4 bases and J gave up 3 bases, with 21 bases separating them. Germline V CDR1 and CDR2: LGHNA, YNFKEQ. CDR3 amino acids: CASSRNTGSAAKETQYF. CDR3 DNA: TGTGCCAGCAGCCGTAATACCGGGAGTGCGGCAAAAGAGACCCAGTACTTC.

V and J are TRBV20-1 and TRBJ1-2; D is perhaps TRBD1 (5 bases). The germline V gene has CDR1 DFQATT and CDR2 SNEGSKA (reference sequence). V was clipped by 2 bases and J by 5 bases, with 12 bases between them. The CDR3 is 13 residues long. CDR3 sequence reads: CSARPDSYYGYTF. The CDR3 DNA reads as TGCAGTGCTAGACCTGACAGCTATTATGGCTACACCTTC.

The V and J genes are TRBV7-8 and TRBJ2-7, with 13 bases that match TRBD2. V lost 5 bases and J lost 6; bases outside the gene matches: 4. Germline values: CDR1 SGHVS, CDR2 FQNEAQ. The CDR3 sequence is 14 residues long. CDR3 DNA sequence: TGTGCCAGCAGCATGGGACTAGCGGGAACCGAGCAGTACTTC. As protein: CASSMGLAGTEQYF.